The clone carrying this T cell receptor beta chain occurred a few times. Its antigen remains unidentified. This entry is derived from a study of T-cell memory formation after mild COVID-19. Study outcomes and limitations: Pre-infection memory already had some responding clones, implying cross-reactive memory joined.

This CDR3 has 14 residues. The germline V and J ends were trimmed by 6 bases and 7 bases, with 16 bases remaining between them. Germline V CDR1 and CDR2: DFQATT, SNEGSKA (reference sequence). Constant-segment primers served in 5'RACE that generated TCR alpha and TCR beta cDNA libraries bearing sample barcodes and UMIs. Using its own MiXCR run on the 5' RACE reads, TCRdb lists one record per CDR3 protein. The sample records approximately 480,000 distinct CDR3 sequences, about 20% being singletons. The rearrangement joins TRBV20-1 to TRBJ1-6, with D possibly TRBD1 on 6 matching bases. The TCR comes from an adult woman who had mild COVID-19 (a few samples of this study predate the infection). Cell type and time point are not known. Sequenced input: PBMCs or a T cell subset sorted from them (not recorded which). Here the CDR3 DNA reads TGCAGTGCCAGGGCCAGGGGCAGCAATTCACCCCTCCACTTT. Translation gives CSARARGSNSPLHF.